The 13 T cell receptor beta chains in this list originate from one sample, sequenced in a study of monozygotic twins with inflammatory bowel disease. No DNA is given; TCRdb re-called the 5' RACE reads and lists each CDR3 protein once. The table for this sample gives 70,000 to 95,000 distinct CDR3 sequences. The sample comprised blood. These receptors all come from a human donor with ulcerative colitis or Crohn's disease, or a healthy co-twin of an affected twin (not recorded which).

This chain connects TRBV12-3 or TRBV12-4 to TRBJ1-5; the D call from TCRdb, TRBD1, cannot be confirmed without DNA. The CDR3 is 15 residues long. The CDR3 reads CASKSNGGHNQPQHF.

The V call is TRBV20-1, the J call TRBJ1-5; TCRdb indicates TRBD1, and absent DNA this call remains unverified. Germline lookup yields CDR1 DFQATT and CDR2 SNEGSKA (reference sequence). The CDR3 loop spans 15 amino acids. Here the CDR3 reads CSAGTRDKAHQPQHF.

The genes are TRBV5-1 and TRBJ2-3. The CDR3 extends over 14 amino acids. Germline values: CDR1 SGHRS, CDR2 YFSETQ. The CDR3 protein is CASSLSSTTDTQYF.

The gene calls are TRBV7-2 and TRBJ1-2; no DNA is available, so the TRBD1 call from TCRdb remains unchecked. The CDR3 spans 17 residues. Germline V gives CDR1 SGHTA, CDR2 FQGNSA. The CDR3 spells CASSQTRTGGYGGGYTF.

The chain is built from TRBV18 and TRBJ1-1. CDR3 length: 14 amino acids. Germline-derived CDR1 and CDR2 are KGHSH and LQKENI. The CDR3 spells CASSPREGSAEAFF.

The chain has TRBV28 and TRBJ2-7; with no DNA, the TCRdb D assignment of TRBD1 cannot be verified. The CDR3 sequence is 14 residues long. The germline V gene encodes CDR1 MDHEN and CDR2 SYDVKM. The CDR3 spells CASRSGQGVGEQYF.

The CDR3 loop is CASSLGGDSNEQFF. This chain joins TRBV7-2 and TRBJ2-1; TCRdb indicates TRBD1, and absent DNA this call remains unverified. The CDR3 is 14 residues long. Looked up from germline, CDR1 is SGHTA and CDR2 is FQGNSA.

V is TRBV20-1 and J is TRBJ1-4. The CDR3 totals 13 residues. In germline, CDR1 is DFQATT, CDR2 SNEGSKA (reference sequence). Here the CDR3 reads CSAIRQTNEKLFF.

CDR3 amino acids: CAIGQGADTQYF. V usage is TRBV15 and J usage is TRBJ2-3; TCRdb selects TRBD1, and the lack of DNA leaves this call unchecked. Germline loops: CDR1 LNHNV, CDR2 YYDKDF (reference sequence). The CDR3 sequence is 12 residues long.

The gene calls are TRBV20-1 and TRBJ1-1. Germline assignment: CDR1 DFQATT and CDR2 SNEGSKA (reference sequence). The CDR3 sequence is 15 residues long. CDR3 protein: CSARGSQGGATEAFF.

The V call is TRBV5-6, the J call TRBJ1-5. Germline V CDR1 and CDR2: SGHDT, YYEEEE. The CDR3 has 16 amino acids. The CDR3 here is CASSSLRGFGNQPQHF.

V usage is TRBV4-2 and J usage is TRBJ1-1; TCRdb proposes TRBD1, but this gene call is untestable without DNA. Per germline, CDR1 LGHNA and CDR2 YNFKEQ. There are 14 residues in the CDR3. The CDR3 loop is CASSPSRENTEAFF.

The J gene is TRBJ1-4, the V gene TRBV18; TCRdb gives TRBD1 as the D gene, but with no DNA this cannot be confirmed. CDR3 length equals 16 residues. Germline CDR1 is KGHSH and CDR2 is LQKENI. The CDR3 reads CASSLNLQGNNEKLFF.